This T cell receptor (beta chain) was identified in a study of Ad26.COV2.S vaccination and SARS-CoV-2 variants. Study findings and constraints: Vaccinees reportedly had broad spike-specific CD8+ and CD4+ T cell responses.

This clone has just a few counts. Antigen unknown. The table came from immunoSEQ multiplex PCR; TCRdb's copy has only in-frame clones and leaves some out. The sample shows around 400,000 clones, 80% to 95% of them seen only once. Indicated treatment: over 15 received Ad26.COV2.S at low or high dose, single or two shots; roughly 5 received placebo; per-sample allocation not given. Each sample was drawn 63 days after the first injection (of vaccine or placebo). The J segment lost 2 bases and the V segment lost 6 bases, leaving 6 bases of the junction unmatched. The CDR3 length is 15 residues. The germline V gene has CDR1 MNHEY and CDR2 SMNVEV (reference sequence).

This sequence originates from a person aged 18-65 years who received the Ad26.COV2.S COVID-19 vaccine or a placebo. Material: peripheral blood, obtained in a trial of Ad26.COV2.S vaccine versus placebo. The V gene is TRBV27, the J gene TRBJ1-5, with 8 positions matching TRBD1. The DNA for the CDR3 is TGTGCCAGCAGGACAGGGGATGTGGGCAATCAGCCCCAGCATTTT. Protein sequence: CASRTGDVGNQPQHF.